The 20 T cell receptor beta chains reported below all come from one sample, sequenced in a study of neoadjuvant anti-PD-1 for oral cavity cancer (dated by TCRdb to the early 2020s). Receptors were amplified or captured by the immunoSEQ multiplex PCR assay. Sourced from immuneACCESS, this table was stored by TCRdb with only in-frame sequences that have V and J called. A share of the clones is absent; for the studies checked, an unresolved V gene accounts for under half, and the remainder has no known explanation. Within this sample are 55,000 to 75,000 clones, with 79% of them counted one time only. 2.5% to 3% of the sample lies in the top ten. In the paper's terms, the time point label means: before neoadjuvant nivolumab. This sample comprised PBMCs, obtained before nivolumab (anti-PD-1) treatment. The source of these receptors is a person aged 35-79 years with oral cavity squamous cell carcinoma.

The chain carries TRBV6-5 and TRBJ1-5, with a weak D call TRBD1 (6 bases). The germline V gene encodes CDR1 MNHEY and CDR2 SVGAGI. V was trimmed by 5 bases and J by 7 bases, leaving 15 bases between them. The CDR3 length is 14 residues. The DNA of the CDR3 is TGTGCCAGCAGTGCCCGAGGGGGAGGACAGCCCCAGCATTTT. It codes for CASSARGGGQPQHF.

Only a few counts were recorded for this clone. This chain uses TRBV15 with TRBJ1-1, with D tentatively TRBD1 (5 bases). The germline V and J ends were trimmed by 0 bases and 0 bases, with 11 bases remaining between them. The CDR3 has 16 amino acids. Germline lookup yields CDR1 LNHNV and CDR2 YYDKDF (reference sequence). The CDR3, as DNA: TGTGCCACCAGCAGAGATGGTTGGGGGGTGAACACTGAAGCTTTCTTT. Translated: CATSRDGWGVNTEAFF.

The chain is built from TRBV2 and TRBJ1-2; TRBD1 is a possible D gene (6 bases). Trimming pared 7 bases from V and 6 bases from J, leaving 15 bases between. CDR1 and CDR2 from the germline V gene are SNHLY and FYNNEI. This CDR3 has 13 residues. The CDR3 loop is CASTGTPVHGYTF. CDR3 coding DNA: TGTGCCAGCACCGGGACACCCGTCCATGGCTACACCTTC.

About this clone itself: The sample holds other DNA sequences that translate to the same CDR3. The chain couples TRBV9 to TRBJ1-3; 9 nucleotides match TRBD1. Germline CDR1 and CDR2: SGDLS and YYNGEE. The CDR3 extends over 15 amino acids. Trimming took 2 bases from V and 0 from J; bases not matched to a gene: 0. The CDR3 loop reads CASSVGQGSGNTIYF. Written as DNA, the CDR3 is TGTGCCAGCAGCGTGGGACAGGGCTCTGGAAACACCATATATTTT. The complete variable domain, with remaining parts taken from reference TRBV9 and TRBJ1-3, reads DSGVTQTPKHLITATGQRVTLRCSPRSGDLSVYWYQQSLDQGLQFLIQYYNGEERAKGNILERFSAQQFPDLHSELNLSSLELGDSALYFCASSVGQGSGNTIYFGEGSWLTVV.

This clone was recorded at least ten times. The chain uses TRBV2 and TRBJ1-2; weak D call: TRBD1 (5 bases). The CDR3 is made up of 13 amino acids. Trimming removed 6 bases at V and 4 bases at J, with 12 bases between. The germline V gene has CDR1 SNHLY and CDR2 FYNNEI. The CDR3 here is CASRTVLVYGYTF. The CDR3, as DNA: TGTGCCAGCAGGACAGTGCTTGTCTATGGCTACACCTTC.

This clone has just a few counts. This sequence joins TRBV19 and TRBJ2-7; 7 nucleotides agree with TRBD1. CDR3 length equals 13 residues. V shed 7 bases, J shed 1 base, and the junction held 4 bases outside the gene matches. CDR1 is LNHDA, CDR2 SQIVND, per germline (reference sequence). CDR3 loop: CASKGDSSYEQYF. CDR3 DNA: TGTGCCAGTAAAGGGGACAGTTCCTACGAGCAGTACTTC.

The chain uses TRBV12-5 and TRBJ1-1; 7 nucleotides agree with TRBD1. Germline V CDR1 and CDR2: LGHNT, FRNRAP. This CDR3 is built from 14 residues. The V and J ends lost 6 bases and 1 base, in that order; junction bases with no gene match: 5. CDR3 loop: CASGHDRANTEAFF. CDR3 coding DNA: TGTGCTAGTGGCCATGACAGGGCGAACACTGAAGCTTTCTTT.

This clone was detected only a few times. This chain connects TRBV6-5 to TRBJ2-7; D is perhaps TRBD1 (5 bases). Germline CDR1 is MNHEY and CDR2 is SVGAGI. Deletions cut 7 bases from V and 5 bases from J, with 21 bases between. There are 15 residues in the CDR3. The CDR3 reads CASNPQGKSVDEQYF. In DNA, the CDR3 is TGTGCCAGCAATCCCCAGGGTAAGAGTGTAGACGAGCAGTACTTC.

This sequence joins TRBV2 and TRBJ1-1; 7 bases fit TRBD1. In germline, CDR1 is SNHLY, CDR2 FYNNEI. The CDR3 loop spans 13 amino acids. V trimming: 4 bases; J trimming: 1 base; junction bases outside the gene matches: 0. In DNA form, the CDR3 reads TGTGCCAGCAGTGCAGGGGGGAACACTGAAGCTTTCTTT. Its translation is CASSAGGNTEAFF.

The chain employs TRBV6-5 and TRBJ2-2; no clear D gene. The V and J ends lost 8 bases and 5 bases respectively, with 9 bases between them. The CDR3 has 12 amino acids. Looked up from germline, CDR1 is MNHEY and CDR2 is SVGAGI. CDR3 DNA: TGTGCCAGCCACAGAGAGACCGGGGAGCTGTTTTTT. It encodes CASHRETGELFF.

V is TRBV6-1 and J is TRBJ1-1; D remains unclear. The CDR3 length is 13 residues. The germline V gene encodes CDR1 MNHNS and CDR2 SASEGT. V was trimmed by 3 bases and J by 1 base, leaving 6 bases between them. The CDR3 sequence is CASSDRRNTEAFF. Here the CDR3 DNA reads TGTGCCAGCAGTGACCGGAGGAACACTGAAGCTTTCTTT.

This clone was seen a single time. The chain employs TRBV30 and TRBJ1-4; 9 bases align to TRBD1. CDR1 GTSNPN and CDR2 SVGIG come from the germline V gene (reference sequence). CDR3 size: 14 residues. V lost 3 bases and J lost 5; bases outside the gene matches: 4. The CDR3 DNA sequence: TGTGCCTGGAGGAAGACAGGGGGAAATGAAAAACTGTTTTTT. As protein: CAWRKTGGNEKLFF.

The V gene is TRBV6-1, the J gene TRBJ2-1, with 13 bases identical to TRBD2. The CDR3 extends over 15 amino acids. Germline CDR1 reads MNHNS; CDR2 reads SASEGT. Trimming at V came to 5 bases and at J to 6 bases, leaving 4 bases not matched to a gene. CDR3 coding DNA: TGTGCCAGCAGTAGGGGACTAGCGGGGTCCAATGAGCAGTTCTTC. Its protein is CASSRGLAGSNEQFF.

The chain recombines TRBV5-1 with TRBJ1-1, with 7 bases aligning to TRBD1. The CDR3 is 13 residues long. Germline CDR1 reads SGHRS; CDR2 reads YFSETQ. The trim removed 0 bases at V and 7 bases at J, leaving 3 bases unmatched. The DNA for the CDR3 is TGCGCCAGCAGCTTGGGAGGGACAGTTGAAGCTTTCTTT. The encoded protein is CASSLGGTVEAFF.

The chain uses TRBV6-5 and TRBJ2-7; perhaps TRBD2 as D (5 bases). The ends were cut back, 6 bases at V and 2 bases at J, with 8 bases in the middle. The CDR3 loop spans 12 amino acids. From germline, CDR1 is MNHEY and CDR2 SVGAGI. The CDR3 nucleotides are TGTGCCAGCAGAACGAGGGCCTACGAGCAGTACTTC. Residues: CASRTRAYEQYF.

This sequence joins TRBV19 and TRBJ2-2; tentative D call: TRBD1 (6 bases). Trimming cost V 3 bases and J 0 bases, with 8 bases left between them. The CDR3 loop spans 15 amino acids. Germline CDR1 is LNHDA and CDR2 is SQIVND (reference sequence). The CDR3 bases are TGTGCCAGTAGTATCACAGGGCCGAACACCGGGGAGCTGTTTTTT. It yields the protein CASSITGPNTGELFF.

V usage is TRBV5-6 and J usage is TRBJ2-3; D tentatively reads TRBD1 or TRBD2 (5 bases each). This CDR3 comprises 16 residues. The germline V and J ends were trimmed by 1 base and 0 bases, with 12 bases remaining between them. Per the germline V gene, CDR1 is SGHDT and CDR2 is YYEEEE. For the CDR3, the DNA is TGTGCCAGCAGCTTGAAGTCCGGGGCTAGCACAGATACGCAGTATTTT. Protein sequence: CASSLKSGASTDTQYF.

V is TRBV2 and J is TRBJ2-7; D may be TRBD1 (6 bases). CDR1 and CDR2 from the germline V gene are SNHLY and FYNNEI. There are 15 residues in the CDR3. The ends were cut back, 10 bases at V and 2 bases at J, with 21 bases in the middle. The CDR3 is CATKEVGTWAYEQYF. Here the CDR3 DNA reads TGTGCCACCAAAGAAGTAGGGACATGGGCCTACGAGCAGTACTTC.

This clone has a handful of counts. The CDR3 here is CASATDFTETQYF. CDR3 DNA: TGTGCCAGCGCCACCGACTTCACTGAGACCCAGTACTTC. The chain combines TRBV25-1 with TRBJ2-5; unclear D gene. Trimming took 8 bases from V and 5 from J, leaving 15 bases between them. This CDR3 contains 13 residues. CDR1 is MGHDK, CDR2 SYGVNS, per germline.

The chain combines TRBV5-1 with TRBJ1-1; TRBD1 might be the D (5 bases). This CDR3 has 15 amino acids. Trimming removed 2 bases from V and 5 bases from J, with 16 bases in between. In germline, CDR1 is SGHRS, CDR2 YFSETQ. The CDR3 loop is CASSFVDPGATEAFF. DNA of the CDR3: TGCGCCAGCAGCTTTGTCGACCCCGGGGCGACTGAAGCTTTCTTT.